Listed here are 21 T cell receptor beta chains from one sample, sequenced in a study of beta chain features in type 1 diabetes. Findings and limits, study-wide: For Type 1 diabetes patients, all four CD4+ subsets carried TCRB CDR3s that were moderately but significantly shorter.

Antigens of these TCRs are unknown. Since all of the isolated RNA was reverse transcribed, expressed TCRB transcripts were what got sequenced. Assay: immunoSEQ multiplex PCR; the TCRdb copy retains only in-frame clones and omits some. The table shows more than 250,000 clones, with about a fifth occurring only once. Material for sequencing was naive CD4+ T cells from blood. These receptors all stem from a woman between 40 and 55 years old with type 1 diabetes.

J is TRBJ2-7 and V is TRBV7-2; tentative D call: TRBD2 (7 bases). The CDR3 contains 15 residues. CDR1 and CDR2 from the germline V gene are SGHTA and FQGNSA. Between the trimmed V and J ends, which lost 1 base and 4 bases, there was a span of 14 bases. The DNA for the CDR3 is TGTGCCAGCAGCTTAGTCCCGGGGGGCGCGTACGAGCAGTACTTC. This codes for CASSLVPGGAYEQYF.

The rearrangement uses TRBV30 and TRBJ1-2; the match to TRBD1 covers 8 bases. This CDR3 is built from 14 residues. J was trimmed by 8 bases and V by 4 bases; bases with no gene match: 12. Per germline, CDR1 GTSNPN and CDR2 SVGIG (reference sequence). CDR3 protein: CAWNSLGQGGGYTF. The CDR3 coding sequence is TGTGCCTGGAATTCTCTTGGACAGGGAGGCGGCTACACCTTC.

This rearrangement joins TRBV7-9 to TRBJ2-7, with 9 bases fitting TRBD1. This CDR3 has 13 residues. V trimming: 2 bases; J trimming: 5 bases; junction bases outside the gene matches: 1. Germline-derived CDR1 and CDR2 are SEHNR and FQNEAQ (reference sequence). The chain's CDR3 is CASSLRTGDEQYF. The CDR3 nucleotides read TGTGCCAGCAGCTTACGGACAGGGGACGAGCAGTACTTC.

On this clone itself: At one boundary the junction diverges from the germline segment, which might be a read error. V gene TRBV18 combines with J gene TRBJ2-5; D is perhaps TRBD1 (5 bases). The CDR3 sequence is 15 residues long. Germline CDR1 and CDR2: KGHSH and LQKENI. The CDR3 DNA sequence: TGTGCCAGCTCCCCCTCGCAAGGGGCCACAGAGGCCCAGTACTTC. It codes for CASSPSQGATEAQYF.

The V gene is TRBV2, the J gene TRBJ1-2; D remains unclear. V lost 5 bases and J lost 7, with 11 bases in between. CDR1 and CDR2 (germline): SNHLY, FYNNEI. The CDR3 length is 12 residues. As DNA, the CDR3 is TGTGCCAGCAGTCCTAGGGAGGTTGGCTACACCTTC. It translates to CASSPREVGYTF.

This clone was counted only a few times. This sequence joins TRBV5-1 and TRBJ2-7; the D gene is possibly TRBD2 (6 bases). Between the trimmed V and J ends, which lost 4 bases and 0 bases, there was a span of 11 bases. The CDR3 covers 14 residues. Per the germline V gene, CDR1 is SGHRS and CDR2 is YFSETQ. The CDR3 bases are TGCGCCAGCAGCGATGACGGGAGCTCCTACGAGCAGTACTTC. Encoded protein: CASSDDGSSYEQYF.

This clone was counted only a few times. The sample carries other DNA sequences with the same CDR3. V and J are TRBV7-3 and TRBJ2-1; D not resolved. The V and J ends lost 4 bases and 6 bases respectively, with 4 bases between them. This CDR3 is 11 amino acids long. From germline, CDR1 is SGHTA and CDR2 FQGTGA. The CDR3 spells CASSSGNEQFF. The CDR3, as DNA: TGTGCCAGCAGCTCGGGCAATGAGCAGTTCTTC. Full variable domain (rest looked up from reference TRBV7-3 and TRBJ2-1): GAGVSQTPSNKVTEKGKYVELRCDPISGHTALYWYRQSLGQGPEFLIYFQGTGAADDSGLPNDRFFAVRPEGSVSTLKIQRTERGDSAVYLCASSSGNEQFFGPGTRLTVL.

The chain is built from TRBV15 and TRBJ1-5; the match to TRBD1 covers 10 bases. The V and J ends lost 3 bases and 6 bases, in that order; junction bases with no gene match: 8. The CDR3 has 16 amino acids. Germline V lookup: CDR1 LNHNV, CDR2 YYDKDF (reference sequence). CDR3 protein: CATSSPLGQGIQPQHF. Written as DNA, the CDR3 is TGTGCCACCAGCAGCCCCCTGGGACAGGGGATTCAGCCCCAGCATTTT.

This clone has more than one count but fewer than ten. The V gene is TRBV7-9, the J gene TRBJ1-1; D not resolved. From germline, CDR1 is SEHNR and CDR2 FQNEAQ (reference sequence). Trimming removed 1 base from V and 10 bases from J, with 10 bases in between. This CDR3 has 12 residues. The CDR3 is CASSLGETPAFF. As DNA, the CDR3 is TGTGCCAGCAGCTTAGGTGAGACACCAGCTTTCTTT.

Details on this clone: Other DNA sequences in this specimen translate into the identical CDR3. The chain uses TRBV5-6 and TRBJ1-2; D is uncertain. The CDR3 is 12 residues long. Germline-derived CDR1 and CDR2 are SGHDT and YYEEEE. The V gene lost 1 base and the J gene lost 4 bases, with 5 bases spanning the gap. CDR3 loop: CASSLYSYGYTF. CDR3 nucleotide sequence: TGTGCCAGCAGCTTGTACTCCTATGGCTACACCTTC.

The gene calls are TRBV11-2 and TRBJ1-4, with D maybe TRBD1 (5 bases). The CDR3 consists of 16 residues. The V and J ends lost 0 bases and 3 bases respectively, with 11 bases between them. The germline CDR1 and CDR2 sequences are SGHAT and FQNNGV. CDR3 sequence reads: CASSLDLRVANEKLFF. The CDR3 DNA is TGTGCCAGCAGCTTAGATCTCAGGGTGGCTAATGAAAAACTGTTTTTT.

The V gene is TRBV6-5, the J gene TRBJ2-1; 9 positions match TRBD2. CDR1 is MNHEY and CDR2 is SVGAGI in the germline V gene. Trimming cost V 2 bases and J 10 bases; bases outside gene matches: 9. The CDR3 is 15 amino acids. This chain's CDR3 is CASSYGSGRREEQFF. DNA of the CDR3: TGTGCCAGCAGTTACGGGAGCGGGAGGAGGGAGGAGCAGTTCTTC.

The rearrangement joins TRBV13 to TRBJ1-4, with 7 nucleotides matching TRBD1. The CDR3 extends over 15 amino acids. CDR1 is PRHDT, CDR2 FYEKMQ, per germline (reference sequence). Trimming at V came to 0 bases and at J to 7 bases, leaving 5 bases not matched to a gene. The CDR3 region is CASSLGGQETEKLFF. CDR3 DNA: TGTGCCAGCAGCTTAGGCGGACAGGAAACTGAAAAACTGTTTTTT.

This clone occurred a few times. The V and J genes are TRBV19 and TRBJ2-7; 8 nucleotides agree with TRBD1. This CDR3 has 14 residues. The germline gives CDR1 LNHDA, CDR2 SQIVND (reference sequence). V gave up 5 bases and J gave up 2 bases; unmatched junction bases: 5. CDR3 in amino acids: CASSSQGAAYEQYF. CDR3 DNA sequence: TGTGCCAGTAGTTCTCAGGGGGCAGCCTACGAGCAGTACTTC.

The chain couples TRBV5-6 to TRBJ2-1; 7 bases map to TRBD2. Germline loops: CDR1 SGHDT, CDR2 YYEEEE. J lost 9 bases, V lost 0 bases, and 9 bases had no gene match. This CDR3 spans 15 amino acids. The CDR3 here is CASSLGGTKAGEQFF. The CDR3 DNA reads TGTGCCAGCAGCTTGGGTGGGACTAAGGCTGGTGAGCAGTTCTTC.

This clone has a handful of counts. V is TRBV7-3 and J is TRBJ1-6; no clear D gene. The CDR3 contains 13 residues. Trimming removed 3 bases at V and 8 bases at J, with 8 bases between. CDR1 is SGHTA, CDR2 FQGTGA, per germline. The CDR3 DNA reads TGTGCCAGCAGCTTCACAGTAGATTCACCCCTCCACTTT. Residues: CASSFTVDSPLHF. The full variable domain, completed using reference TRBV7-3 and TRBJ1-6, is GAGVSQTPSNKVTEKGKYVELRCDPISGHTALYWYRQSLGQGPEFLIYFQGTGAADDSGLPNDRFFAVRPEGSVSTLKIQRTERGDSAVYLCASSFTVDSPLHFGNGTRLTVT.

This clone showed up just a few times. The V gene is TRBV7-3, the J gene TRBJ2-1, with a possible D match to TRBD2 (7 bases). Germline V CDR1 and CDR2: SGHTA, FQGTGA. This CDR3 contains 15 residues. V lost 5 bases, J lost 2 bases, and 13 bases lay in between. The CDR3 sequence: CASSPGRGTYNEQFF. The DNA for the CDR3 is TGTGCCAGCAGCCCGGGGAGGGGGACCTACAATGAGCAGTTCTTC.

This clone turned up a few times. V gene TRBV4-2 combines with J gene TRBJ2-1, with a weak D call TRBD2 (5 bases). Trimming removed 0 bases at V and 5 bases at J, with 8 bases between. Germline-derived CDR1 and CDR2 are LGHNA and YNFKEQ. The CDR3 is made up of 14 amino acids. CDR3 loop: CASSQERADNEQFF. The CDR3 nucleotides are TGTGCCAGCAGCCAAGAGAGGGCGGACAATGAGCAGTTCTTC.

A few counts support this clone. The rearrangement links TRBV5-1 to TRBJ2-3; TRBD2 agrees at 9 bases. The CDR3 totals 15 residues. The J segment lost 3 bases and the V segment lost 4 bases, leaving 6 bases of the junction unmatched. Germline CDR1 is SGHRS and CDR2 is YFSETQ. CDR3 DNA: TGCGCCAGCAGCGCCTCTAGCGGGGCGACAGATACGCAGTATTTT. This encodes CASSASSGATDTQYF. Full variable domain (remainder filled in from reference TRBV5-1 and TRBJ2-3): KAGVTQTPRYLIKTRGQQVTLSCSPISGHRSVSWYQQTPGQGLQFLFEYFSETQRNKGNFPGRFSGRQFSNSRSEMNVSTLELGDSALYLCASSASSGATDTQYFGPGTRLTVL.

The chain couples TRBV5-1 to TRBJ2-1; D might be TRBD2 (6 bases). The CDR3 contains 15 residues. The V gene's germline CDR1 is SGHRS and CDR2 YFSETQ. The V gene lost 3 bases and the J gene lost 0 bases, with 10 bases spanning the gap. CDR3 loop: CASSWGDFSYNEQFF. The CDR3 DNA sequence: TGCGCCAGCAGCTGGGGGGACTTCTCCTACAATGAGCAGTTCTTC.

This clone has a handful of counts. This chain joins TRBV5-1 and TRBJ2-5, with TRBD2 as a possible D gene (6 bases). This CDR3 contains 13 residues. Trimming shortened V by 0 bases and J by 6 bases, and 9 bases separated the two germline ends. The V gene's germline CDR1 is SGHRS and CDR2 YFSETQ. The CDR3 here is CASSLDGRQTQYF. CDR3 bases: TGCGCCAGCAGCTTGGACGGGAGACAGACCCAGTACTTC.